The 4 T cell receptor beta chains reported below all come from one sample, sequenced in a study of Ad26.COV2.S vaccination and SARS-CoV-2 variants. TCRdb's table, derived via immunoSEQ multiplex PCR, lists solely in-frame clones and lacks some. The data show some 190,000 clones, with roughly nine tenths seen just once and 4.5% to 7.5% held by the top ten. Specimen: peripheral blood, collected after recovery from COVID-19. The source is a human donor who had recovered from COVID-19.

This rearrangement joins TRBV5-1 to TRBJ2-3; possibly TRBD1 for D (5 bases). The CDR3 loop spans 13 amino acids. V gave up 4 bases and J gave up 4 bases, with 10 bases separating them. Germline V gives CDR1 SGHRS, CDR2 YFSETQ. CDR3 DNA sequence: TGCGCCAGCAGCCCTCAGGGCGCAGATACGCAGTATTTT. Its translation is CASSPQGADTQYF.

This sequence joins TRBV9 and TRBJ2-2; 9 bases agree with TRBD2. Looked up from germline, CDR1 is SGDLS and CDR2 is YYNGEE. CDR3 length equals 19 residues. The V and J ends lost 0 bases and 5 bases, in that order; junction bases with no gene match: 14. The CDR3: CASSVEGNSGSGGTGELFF. In DNA, the CDR3 is TGTGCCAGCAGCGTAGAAGGAAATAGCGGGAGCGGAGGGACCGGGGAGCTGTTTTTT.

The chain couples TRBV3-1 (or the pseudogene TRBV3-2) to TRBJ1-4, with a weak D call TRBD1 (5 bases). The germline V gene encodes CDR1 LGHDT and CDR2 YNNKEL (reference sequence). This CDR3 contains 15 residues. The V end was cut by 4 bases, the J end by 0 bases, with 9 bases between. CDR3 sequence reads: CASSPRTTTNEKLFF. CDR3 nucleotide sequence: TGTGCCAGCAGCCCCCGGACAACAACTAATGAAAAACTGTTTTTT.

The chain recombines TRBV9 with TRBJ1-5; possible D gene TRBD1, 6 bases. This CDR3 is built from 15 residues. The V and J ends lost 4 bases and 6 bases respectively, with 17 bases between them. Per the germline V gene, CDR1 is SGDLS and CDR2 is YYNGEE. CDR3 nucleotide sequence: TGTGCCAGCAGCTTAGGTGGGGGGCTCACTCAGCCCCAGCATTTT. It encodes CASSLGGGLTQPQHF.